Sequencing of this TCR beta chain was carried out in a study of T cell repertoires in cytomegalovirus infection. Notes on the study in general: Public TCR beta family frequency separated CMV-and-HLA carriers, including in an independent cohort.

Germline V gene lookup returns CDR1 MDHEN and CDR2 SYDVKM. The CDR3 length is 16 residues. Between the trimmed V and J ends, which lost 5 bases and 5 bases, there was a span of 16 bases. TCRdb used MiXCR to reprocess the reads, holding one entry per CDR3 protein. The data hold a few hundred thousand distinct CDR3 sequences, with 15% to 20% observed a single time. This clonotype was recorded a few times. The antigen is undetermined. The source is a human donor in good health (CMV status not recorded). Some clones in this sample may be carry-over from other donors' samples. This chain connects TRBV28 to TRBJ1-6; a possible D gene is TRBD1 (6 bases). The sequenced material came from PBMCs. In nucleotides, the CDR3 is TGTGCCAGCAGTCCCCCAGGAGGGGGAGATAATTCACCCCTCCACTTT. This translates into CASSPPGGGDNSPLHF.